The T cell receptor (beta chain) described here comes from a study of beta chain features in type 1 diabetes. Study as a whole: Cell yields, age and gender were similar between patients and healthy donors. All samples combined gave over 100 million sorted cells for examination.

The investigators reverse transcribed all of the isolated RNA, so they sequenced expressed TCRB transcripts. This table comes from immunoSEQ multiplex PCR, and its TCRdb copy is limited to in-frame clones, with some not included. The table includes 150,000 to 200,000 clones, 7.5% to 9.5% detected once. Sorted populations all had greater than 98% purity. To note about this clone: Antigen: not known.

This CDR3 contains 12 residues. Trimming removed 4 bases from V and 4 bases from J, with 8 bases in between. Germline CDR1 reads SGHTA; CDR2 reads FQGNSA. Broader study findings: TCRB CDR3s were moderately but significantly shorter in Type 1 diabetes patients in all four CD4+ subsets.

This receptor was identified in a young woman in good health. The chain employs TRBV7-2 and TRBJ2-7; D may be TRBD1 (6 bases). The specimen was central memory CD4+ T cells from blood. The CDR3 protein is CASSSDRYEQYF. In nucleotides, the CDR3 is TGTGCCAGCAGCTCCGACAGGTACGAGCAGTACTTC.